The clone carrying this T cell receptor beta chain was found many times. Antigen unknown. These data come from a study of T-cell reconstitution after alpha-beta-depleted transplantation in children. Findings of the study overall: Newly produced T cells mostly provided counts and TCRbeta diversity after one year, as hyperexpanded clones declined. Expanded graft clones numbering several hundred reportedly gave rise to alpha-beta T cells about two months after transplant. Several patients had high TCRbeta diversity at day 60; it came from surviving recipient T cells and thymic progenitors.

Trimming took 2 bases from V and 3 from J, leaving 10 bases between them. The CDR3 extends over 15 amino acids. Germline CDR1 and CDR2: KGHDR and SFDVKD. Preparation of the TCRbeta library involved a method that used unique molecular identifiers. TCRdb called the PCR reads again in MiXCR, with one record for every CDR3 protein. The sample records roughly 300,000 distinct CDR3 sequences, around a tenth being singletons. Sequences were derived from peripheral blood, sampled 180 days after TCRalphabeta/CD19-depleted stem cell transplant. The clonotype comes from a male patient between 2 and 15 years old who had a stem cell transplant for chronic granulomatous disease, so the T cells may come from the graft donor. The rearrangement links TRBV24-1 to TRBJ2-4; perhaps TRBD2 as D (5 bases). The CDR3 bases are TGTGCCACCAGTGATTCCCGGGGTGGCAAAAACATTCAGTACTTC. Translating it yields CATSDSRGGKNIQYF.